This TCR beta chain derives from a study of OX40 agonist ivuxolimab in advanced cancers. As for the study in general: All patients had ivuxolimab intravenously every 2 weeks at 0.01 to 10 mg/kg. Three patients had partial responses: one hepatocellular carcinoma, two cutaneous melanoma.

Overall study findings and caveats: CD4+ T cells averaged fewer expanded clones than CD8+ T cells.

In regard to this clone: Its cognate antigen is unknown.

The repertoire was sequenced with immunoSEQ multiplex PCR; TCRdb's copy has only in-frame clones and lacks some. The sample holds 9,500 to 15,000 clones, about three quarters seen once. Patients with autoimmune history or systemic immunosuppression were excluded. Trimming took 5 bases from V and 0 from J; bases not matched to a gene: 3. CDR1 and CDR2 from the germline V gene are MDHEN and SYDVKM. This CDR3 region has 15 residues. The V and J genes are TRBV28 and TRBJ2-3; TRBD2 matches at 9 bases. The origin of this receptor is an adult with an advanced solid tumor such as melanoma, head and neck, liver or kidney cancer. Sequences were derived from CD4+ or CD8+ T cells sorted from blood, sampled in a trial of the OX40 agonist ivuxolimab. CDR3 sequence: CASSPGLASTDTQYF. The CDR3 DNA reads TGTGCCAGCAGTCCCGGACTAGCGAGCACAGATACGCAGTATTTT.